The 16 T cell receptor beta chains given below trace back to one sample, sequenced in a study of regulatory T cells in long-lasting Graves disease. Time point described: newly diagnosed GD, antithyroid drugs for less than 3 months. PBMCs were the source of the RNA used for TCR sequencing. The TCR beta library used iRepertoire HTBI primers with Arm-PCR amplification of CDR3. MiXCR, applied by TCRdb to the multiplex PCR reads, yields one record per CDR3 protein. This sample has a few hundred thousand distinct CDR3 sequences, with 20% to 25% found just once. The sample was peripheral blood mononuclear cells (PBMCs), taken at new diagnosis, from a patient treated with antithyroid drugs. These receptors all come from a female donor with Graves disease.

This clonotype was picked up many times. This chain connects TRBV30 to TRBJ1-5; 9 bases agree with TRBD1. CDR3 length equals 16 residues. Germline CDR1 is GTSNPN and CDR2 is SVGIG (reference sequence). Trimming at V came to 2 bases and at J to 3 bases, leaving 8 bases not matched to a gene. The CDR3: CAWSFTGTGNNQPQHF. The DNA of the CDR3 is TGTGCCTGGAGTTTCACCGGGACAGGGAACAATCAGCCCCAGCATTTT.

Worth noting for this clonotype: A much larger clone differs by one base, so this may be a read error. This sequence joins TRBV28 and TRBJ2-3; 9 positions agree with TRBD2. CDR1 MDHEN and CDR2 SYDVKM come from the germline V gene. The CDR3 extends over 15 amino acids. V shed 6 bases, J shed 1 base, and the junction held 5 bases outside the gene matches. The CDR3 DNA sequence: TGTGCCAGCAGCTTACGGACTAGCGGCACAGATACGCAGTATTTT. It yields the protein CASSLRTSGTDTQYF.

This clonotype was recorded many times. The rearrangement joins TRBV7-7 to TRBJ2-2; no firm D call. The CDR3 has 12 residues. V gave up 5 bases and J gave up 7 bases, with 8 bases separating them. Per germline, CDR1 SSHAT and CDR2 FNYEAQ (reference sequence). The DNA for the CDR3 is TGTGCCAGCAGCGCTTGGGGCGGGGAGCTGTTTTTT. Its translation: CASSAWGGELFF.

A word on this clonotype: It may be a read error: a sequence one base away is much more abundant. The V gene is TRBV5-4, the J gene TRBJ2-7; 11 bases line up with TRBD2. Germline V gene sequence: CDR1 SGHNT, CDR2 YYREEE (reference sequence). J lost 4 bases, V lost 4 bases, and 4 bases had no gene match. The CDR3 totals 14 residues. Here the CDR3 reads CASSLSGREYEQYF. CDR3 nucleotides: TGTGCCAGCAGCCTTAGCGGGAGGGAATACGAGCAGTACTTC. Variable domain in full (rest from reference TRBV5-4 and TRBJ2-7): ETGVTQSPTHLIKTRGQQVTLRCSSQSGHNTVSWYQQALGQGPQFIFQYYREEENGRGNFPPRFSGLQFPNYSSELNVNALELDDSALYLCASSLSGREYEQYFGPGTRLTVT.

In regard to this clonotype: Compared with germline, one end of the junction differs, possibly owing to a read error. The V and J genes are TRBV11-3 and TRBJ2-1, with TRBD2 matching over 12 bases. Germline loops: CDR1 SGHNT, CDR2 YENEEA. CDR3 length equals 17 residues. CDR3 amino acids: CASSQTSGRRTYNEQFF. As DNA, the CDR3 is TGCGCCAGCAGCCAAACTAGCGGGAGGAGGACCTACAATGAGCAGTTCTTC.

This clonotype has a count of ten or more. The chain joins TRBV5-1 to TRBJ2-2; D may be TRBD2 (5 bases). CDR1 is SGHRS, CDR2 YFSETQ, per germline. V lost 7 bases and J lost 0, with 10 bases in between. This CDR3 is built from 14 residues. The CDR3: CASREGSNTGELFF. As DNA, the CDR3 is TGCGCCAGCCGAGAGGGCTCGAACACCGGGGAGCTGTTTTTT.

Ten or more counts support this clonotype. The rearrangement uses TRBV5-1 and TRBJ2-1; either TRBD1 or TRBD2 may supply D (5 bases each). CDR3 length: 16 residues. Germline V gene sequence: CDR1 SGHRS, CDR2 YFSETQ. V lost 2 bases and J lost 3, with 15 bases in between. For the CDR3, the DNA is TGCGCCAGCAGCTTCCATGGGGACCCCGACTACAATGAGCAGTTCTTC. As protein: CASSFHGDPDYNEQFF.

This clonotype is a singleton in its sample. This likely traces to a read error, being one base from a far larger clone. The rearrangement joins TRBV3-1 to TRBJ2-1, with D maybe TRBD1 (5 bases). Near its end, the DNA agrees better with TRBJ2-5, so the J call may be wrong. Germline CDR1 is LGHDT and CDR2 is YNNKEL (reference sequence). This CDR3 has 15 residues. CDR3 sequence (DNA): TGTGCCAGCAGTCCTTACGACAGTGAGGAAGAGACCCAGTACTTC. It translates to CASSPYDSEEETQYF.

The DNA of the CDR3 is TGTGCCAGCAGTTACTTGGGGATGAGTAATGAAAAACTGTTTTTT. This encodes CASSYLGMSNEKLFF. The gene calls are TRBV6-2 or TRBV6-3 and TRBJ1-4; D unresolved. The CDR3 is 15 residues long. Trimming shortened V by 1 base and J by 4 bases, and 10 bases separated the two germline ends. Germline values: CDR1 MNHEY, CDR2 SVGEGT.

Ten or more counts support this clonotype. This chain connects TRBV3-2 to TRBJ1-2. TRBV3-2 is shown as a pseudogene. CDR3 length: 12 residues. DNA for the CDR3: TGTGCCAGCAGCCAAGGAGACTATGGCTACACCTTC. This encodes CASSQGDYGYTF.

The sample holds one count of this clonotype. V and J are TRBV12-3 or TRBV12-4 and TRBJ2-5, with 13 bases aligning to TRBD2. V gave up 5 bases and J gave up 4 bases; unmatched junction bases: 10. This CDR3 is 17 amino acids long. The CDR3 protein is CASSPPRLAGGGETQYF. The CDR3, as DNA: TGTGCCAGCAGTCCACCCCGACTAGCGGGAGGTGGAGAGACCCAGTACTTC.

This clonotype was recorded at least ten times. V usage is TRBV29-1 and J usage is TRBJ1-1; D not certain. This CDR3 has 9 residues. Germline CDR1 reads SQVTM; CDR2 reads ANQGSEA. V was clipped by 7 bases and J by 5 bases, with 5 bases between them. CDR3 DNA sequence: TGCAGCGCGGGGACTGAAGCTTTCTTT. It translates to CSAGTEAFF. The whole variable domain, filled in from reference TRBV29-1 and TRBJ1-1, reads SAVISQKPSRDICQRGTSLTIQCQVDSQVTMMFWYRQQPGQSLTLIATANQGSEATYESGFVIDKFPISRPNLTFSTLTVSNMSPEDSSIYLCSAGTEAFFGQGTRLTVV.

At least ten counts were recorded for this clonotype. The V gene is TRBV20-1, the J gene TRBJ1-1; TRBD1 might be the D (5 bases). CDR3 size: 12 residues. Trimming cost V 0 bases and J 5 bases, with 7 bases left between them. CDR1 and CDR2 (germline): DFQATT, SNEGSKA (reference sequence). The CDR3 nucleotides are TGCAGTGCTAGAGACCAGGGTACTGAAGCTTTCTTT. Translated, it gives CSARDQGTEAFF.

This clonotype was found many times. Here the CDR3 reads CASSHQVLGFGNTIYF. In DNA form, the CDR3 reads TGTGCCAGCAGCCACCAGGTCCTGGGGTTCGGAAACACCATATATTTT. This chain links TRBV7-9 with TRBJ1-3; D not certain. Trimming pared 5 bases from V and 4 bases from J, leaving 18 bases between. This CDR3 contains 16 residues. Looked up from germline, CDR1 is SEHNR and CDR2 is FQNEAQ (reference sequence).

J is TRBJ1-2 and V is TRBV27; a weak D match, TRBD1 (6 bases). In germline, CDR1 is MNHEY, CDR2 SMNVEV (reference sequence). The CDR3 has 14 residues. The V end lost 6 bases, the J end lost 5 bases, and 16 bases lay between the germline ends. The chain's CDR3 is CASSPDRWGYGYTF. Written as DNA, the CDR3 is TGTGCCAGCAGCCCTGACAGGTGGGGATATGGCTACACCTTC.

The genes are TRBV28 and TRBJ1-1, with TRBD1 matching 10 bases. Germline lookup yields CDR1 MDHEN and CDR2 SYDVKM. V shed 2 bases and J 7 bases; nucleotides not matched to a gene: 7. The CDR3 runs to 15 residues. The CDR3 protein is CASSLMGQGTHEAFF. The CDR3 nucleotides read TGTGCCAGCAGTTTAATGGGACAGGGGACACATGAAGCTTTCTTT. Using reference TRBV28 and TRBJ1-1 for the parts outside the CDR3, the full variable domain is DVKVTQSSRYLVKRTGEKVFLECVQDMDHENMFWYRQDPGLGLRLIYFSYDVKMKEKGDIPEGYSVSREKKERFSLILESASTNQTSMYLCASSLMGQGTHEAFFGQGTRLTVV.